These 11 T cell receptor beta chains share one sample of origin, sequenced in a study of CD8 T cells in ankylosing spondylitis. Findings and caveats of the study: Several highly homologous variants made up a TCR beta motif, and this motif appeared characteristic of ankylosing spondylitis blood.

TCRdb reanalysed the 5' RACE reads using MiXCR and keeps one entry per CDR3 protein. The sample has just under 550,000 distinct CDR3 sequences, roughly 13% seen once; the top ten hold nearly 7%. Their antigens are not known. The source material was blood, either unsorted or a sorted T cell fraction (not recorded which). These receptors were taken from a male donor with ankylosing spondylitis.

This clonotype has more than one count but fewer than ten. The chain is built from TRBV3-1 and TRBJ2-5; 13 nucleotides agree with TRBD2. CDR1 and CDR2 from the germline V gene are LGHDT and YNNKEL (reference sequence). The CDR3 covers 22 residues. The ends lost 7 bases at V and 5 bases at J; junction bases unmatched: 28. The CDR3 loop is CASNAVGGGGTSGTRAGETQYF. Here the CDR3 DNA reads TGTGCCAGCAATGCCGTAGGTGGCGGTGGGACTAGCGGGACCAGGGCTGGGGAGACCCAGTACTTC.

This clonotype has just a few counts. This chain connects TRBV15 to TRBJ1-6; D is unresolved. In germline, CDR1 is LNHNV, CDR2 YYDKDF (reference sequence). With 0 bases removed from V and 8 bases from J, the gap between germline ends came to 5 bases. CDR3 length: 13 amino acids. The CDR3 loop is CATSRDSDSPLHF. In DNA, the CDR3 is TGTGCCACCAGCAGAGATTCTGATTCACCCCTCCACTTT.

V gene TRBV7-4 combines with J gene TRBJ2-7; D possibly corresponds to TRBD2 (5 bases). CDR1 and CDR2 (germline): SGHVT, SQSDAQ. The ends were cut back, 8 bases at V and 3 bases at J, with 17 bases in the middle. CDR3 length equals 14 residues. The CDR3 region is CASSRLRELYEQYV. The DNA for the CDR3 is TGTGCCAGCTCGCGTTTGAGGGAACTCTACGAGCAGTACGTC.

J is TRBJ2-5 and V is TRBV20-1, with D uncertain. V was pared by 3 bases and J by 5 bases, with 22 bases between. The CDR3 spans 16 residues. Germline loops: CDR1 DFQATT, CDR2 SNEGSKA (reference sequence). CDR3 sequence (DNA): TGCAGTGCTAGTACTCTGGGCCGGAATCTCGGCGAGACCCAGTACTTC. As protein: CSASTLGRNLGETQYF.

The chain is built from TRBV6-2 or TRBV6-3 and TRBJ2-6; no clear D gene. CDR1 is MNHEY and CDR2 is SVGEGT in the germline V gene. Trimming took 7 bases from V and 0 from J, leaving 10 bases between them. The CDR3 loop spans 15 amino acids. The CDR3 region is CASTTATSGANVLTF. CDR3 sequence (DNA): TGTGCCAGCACAACAGCAACCTCTGGGGCCAACGTCCTGACTTTC.

The chain has TRBV10-3 and TRBJ2-1; TRBD2 matches at 10 bases. V was pared by 3 bases and J by 2 bases, with 7 bases of the junction left unmatched. The CDR3 has 17 amino acids. Germline-derived CDR1 and CDR2 are ENHRY and SYGVKD. The chain's CDR3 is CAISDPSGSSTYNEQFF. The CDR3 coding sequence is TGTGCCATCAGTGACCCTAGCGGGAGTTCGACCTACAATGAGCAGTTCTTC.

The chain links TRBV15 to TRBJ1-2; the D gene is possibly TRBD1 (5 bases). In germline, CDR1 is LNHNV, CDR2 YYDKDF (reference sequence). The CDR3 length is 15 residues. With 0 bases removed from V and 4 bases from J, the gap between germline ends came to 12 bases. The CDR3: CATSRDQGLGYGYTF. The CDR3, as DNA: TGTGCCACCAGCAGAGACCAGGGACTGGGCTATGGCTACACCTTC.

In this sample, this clonotype turned up a few times. The V call is TRBV10-3, the J call TRBJ2-3; no clear D. V was clipped by 3 bases and J by 2 bases, with 12 bases between them. Germline V gene sequence: CDR1 ENHRY, CDR2 SYGVKD. CDR3 length: 15 amino acids. The CDR3, as DNA: TGTGCCATCAGTGATGGAAGCCCGTCCACAGATACGCAGTATTTT. Its protein product is CAISDGSPSTDTQYF.

This rearrangement joins TRBV7-7 to TRBJ1-3; D gene ambiguous. Germline V CDR1 and CDR2: SSHAT, FNYEAQ (reference sequence). The CDR3 has 15 residues. The ends were cut back, 1 base at V and 0 bases at J, with 7 bases in the middle. The CDR3 region is CASSLDGRSGNTIYF. In DNA, the CDR3 is TGTGCCAGCAGCTTAGACGGCCGCTCTGGAAACACCATATATTTT.

This clonotype was seen a handful of times. The chain's CDR3 is CASSAQGSSEAFF. The CDR3 bases are TGTGCCAGCAGTGCACAGGGTTCCTCTGAAGCTTTCTTT. This chain connects TRBV25-1 to TRBJ1-1, with D possibly matching TRBD1 (6 bases). The CDR3 loop spans 13 amino acids. V was pared by 4 bases and J by 6 bases, with 12 bases between. Germline V gene lookup returns CDR1 MGHDK and CDR2 SYGVNS.

This clonotype was counted a few times. The chain has TRBV12-3 or TRBV12-4 and TRBJ2-1; D remains unclear. This CDR3 spans 14 amino acids. Trimming cost V 3 bases and J 2 bases, with 8 bases left between them. CDR3 sequence: CASSLSETYNEQFF. The CDR3 DNA reads TGTGCCAGCAGTTTGTCGGAAACCTACAATGAGCAGTTCTTC.